The T cell receptor (beta chain) under discussion was sequenced for a study of molecular identifiers for immune sequencing clone quantification. Study-wide context: In replicates, RNA taken from approximately 20,000 or 98,000 naive CD8 cells was divided five ways, and four portions underwent sequencing. General study points: Detectable among approximately 930,000 naive cells, according to reports, was Jurkat TCR RNA spiked in from one cell.

One entry per CDR3 protein, called by TCRdb with MiXCR from the PCR reads. The data show a few hundred thousand distinct CDR3 sequences, about 20% seen once. Comment on this clonotype: The antigen remains undetermined.

Sorting recovered naive CD8 T cells on a CD8+CD4-CCR7+CD45RA+ profile. Germline V lookup: CDR1 KGHDR, CDR2 SFDVKD. This CDR3 is built from 17 residues. V lost 1 base and J lost 3; bases outside the gene matches: 5. The specimen was naive CD8+ T cells from blood, with Jurkat cell RNA spiked in. As for subset: FACS-sorted CD8+CD4-CCR7+CD45RA+ naive T cells. This TCR came from a human donor in good health. Some libraries in this study had Jurkat cell RNA spiked in. This chain uses TRBV24-1 with TRBJ2-3, with 11 positions matching TRBD2. Here the CDR3 DNA reads TGTGCCACCAGTGATTTTAGCGGGAGGGCCGCGACAGATACGCAGTATTTT. Protein: CATSDFSGRAATDTQYF.